These 27 T cell receptor beta chains came from one sample sequenced in a study of tumor and adjacent non-tumor tissue in lung cancer. The template was RNA from unsorted bulk tissue. Distant lung tissue was collected more than 3 cm away from the tumor edge. The library came from three nested PCR rounds adapted from ARM-PCR protocols. TCRdb re-analysed the multiplex PCR reads in MiXCR, keeping a single row per CDR3 protein. The table has about 110,000 distinct CDR3 sequences, about 64% seen once. The sample taken for sequencing was distant non-tumor lung tissue. The receptors were sampled from a man aged 55-75 years with non-small cell lung cancer.

About this clonotype: In this CDR3 the conserved last residue, phenylalanine or tryptophan, is missing, so a read error is likely. No DNA is shown, since the ends of the CDR3 on it are uncertain; the CDR3 is the one TCRdb lists. The V call is TRBV5-4, the J call TRBJ1-1. Germline lookup yields CDR1 SGHNT and CDR2 YYREEE (reference sequence). Including both end residues, the CDR3 is 15 amino acids long. This CDR3 is CASSSKGGLFTEALL.

Worth noting for this clonotype: At one of its ends the junction is not consistent with the germline gene, which may arise from a read error. This chain uses TRBV7-9 with TRBJ2-1; the D gene is possibly TRBD2 (5 bases). Germline lookup yields CDR1 SEHNR and CDR2 FQNEAQ (reference sequence). The CDR3 sequence is 16 residues long. In DNA form, the CDR3 reads TGTGCCAGCAGTCCACGGGATTCCGTCTCCTACAATGAGCAGTTCTTT. Residues: CASSPRDSVSYNEQFF.

As concerns this clonotype: This CDR3 fails to terminate in the conserved phenylalanine or tryptophan, so it likely reflects a read error. The chain employs TRBV6-5 and TRBJ1-5; no firm D call. There are 13 residues in the CDR3. Per the germline V gene, CDR1 is MNHEY and CDR2 is SVGAGI. This CDR3 is CVSSYSRNQPQHS. DNA for the CDR3: TGTGTCAGCAGTTACTCCCGCAATCAGCCCCAGCATTCT.

This chain connects TRBV5-5 to TRBJ2-7; 7 bases map to TRBD1. CDR1 and CDR2 from the germline V gene are SGHKS and YYEKEE (reference sequence). This CDR3 is built from 14 residues. Unmatched junction bases numbered 13, after V lost 1 base and J lost 12 bases. The CDR3 loop is CASSLWTGSYERYF. The DNA for the CDR3 is TGTGCCAGCAGCTTGTGGACAGGCTCCTACGAACGGTACTTC.

V usage is TRBV5-4 and J usage is TRBJ2-6; tentative D call: TRBD2 (7 bases). There are 14 residues in the CDR3. Per the germline V gene, CDR1 is SGHNT and CDR2 is YYREEE (reference sequence). CDR3 coding DNA: TGTCTCAGCAGAGGGGGGGTTGGGGCCAACGTCCTGACTTTC. Translation gives CLSRGGVGANVLTF. Full variable domain (rest looked up from reference TRBV5-4 and TRBJ2-6): ETGVTQSPTHLIKTRGQQVTLRCSSQSGHNTVSWYQQALGQGPQFIFQYYREEENGRGNFPPRFSGLQFPNYSSELNVNALELDDSALYLCLSRGGVGANVLTFGAGSRLTVL.

Notes on this clonotype: This sequence may be a read error, since a much larger clone differs from it by one base. The rearrangement uses TRBV6-5 and TRBJ1-1, with D possibly being TRBD1 (5 bases). The V and J ends lost 2 bases and 1 base respectively, with 11 bases between them. Germline CDR1 and CDR2: MNHEY and SVGAGI. This CDR3 has 15 amino acids. The CDR3 DNA reads TGTGCCAGCAGTTACGTGGGGGACGGGAACACTGAAGCTTTCTTT. Residues: CASSYVGDGNTEAFF.

As concerns this clonotype: The junction departs from the called germline gene at one end, perhaps through a read error. The rearrangement uses TRBV6-6 and TRBJ2-3; D may be TRBD1 or TRBD2 (5 bases each). Germline values: CDR1 MNHNY, CDR2 SVGAGI (reference sequence). This CDR3 has 16 amino acids. The CDR3 loop is CASSYPPSGYTGTQYF. CDR3 DNA: TGTGCCAGCAGTTACCCCCCGAGCGGATACACAGGTACGCAGTATTTT.

The V gene is TRBV6-2 or TRBV6-3, the J gene TRBJ2-2; D may be TRBD2 (5 bases). Germline values: CDR1 MNHEY, CDR2 SVGEGT. V was pared by 9 bases and J by 7 bases, with 18 bases between. The CDR3 runs 14 residues. CDR3 amino acids: CASCYTPGLGELFF. The CDR3 bases are TGTGCCAGTTGTTACACGCCAGGACTCGGGGAGCTGTTTTTT.

V usage is TRBV4-1 and J usage is TRBJ2-7; D is possibly TRBD2 (6 bases). This CDR3 is 12 amino acids long. Germline loops: CDR1 MGHRA, CDR2 YSYEKL. In DNA form, the CDR3 reads TGCGCTAGCGGCCAAGAGGGGCTCGAGCAGTACTTC. Residues: CASGQEGLEQYF.

Note on this clonotype: An end of the junction does not agree with germline; a read error may underlie this. This sequence joins TRBV11-2 and TRBJ2-7, with 9 bases lining up with TRBD1. The CDR3 sequence is 13 residues long. In germline, CDR1 is SGHAT, CDR2 FQNNGV. CDR3 sequence: CARRWTGAYEQYF. In DNA form, the CDR3 reads TGCGCCAGGAGATGGACAGGGGCCTACGAGCAGTACTTC.

Comment on this clonotype: Being one base from a much bigger clone, this may be a read error. The chain recombines TRBV5-1 with TRBJ2-7, with D maybe TRBD2 (6 bases). Germline V CDR1 and CDR2: SGHRS, YFSETQ. The CDR3 has 14 residues. The CDR3 nucleotides read TGCGCCAGCAGCGCCGGGACTCGGGCCGACGAGCAGTGCTTC. The encoded protein is CASSAGTRADEQCF.

This chain's CDR3 is CASSSLEGSGTVRDTQYF. The CDR3, as DNA: TGTGCCAGCAGCTCCCTAGAGGGTAGCGGGACCGTGAGGGATACGCAGTATTTT. This sequence joins TRBV11-1 and TRBJ2-3, with 8 positions matching TRBD2. There are 18 residues in the CDR3. V shed 4 bases, J shed 6 bases, and the junction held 18 bases outside the gene matches. Germline lookup yields CDR1 SGHAT and CDR2 FQDESV (reference sequence).

This clonotype is categorized as medium-sized. The chain recombines TRBV5-4 with TRBJ2-1; D uncertain. This CDR3 comprises 13 residues. Trimming took 2 bases from V and 5 from J, leaving 8 bases between them. Per the germline V gene, CDR1 is SGHNT and CDR2 is YYREEE (reference sequence). DNA of the CDR3: TGTGCCAGCAGCTTAGGGTTGAACAATGAGCAGTTCTTC. Translated: CASSLGLNNEQFF.

Comment on this clonotype: The junction does not match germline at one end; this may be a read error. The V call is TRBV6-6, the J call TRBJ1-5; 8 nucleotides match TRBD1. The length of the CDR3 is 19 residues. The germline CDR1 and CDR2 sequences are MNHNY and SVGAGI (reference sequence). The CDR3 bases are TGTGTCAGCAATCCATATATACAAATGGGACAGGAGGACGGTCAGCCCCAGCAATTT. Translated: CVSNPYIQMGQEDGQPQQF.

On this clonotype: A junction boundary mismatches the germline segment, possibly from a read error. The rearrangement joins TRBV5-5 to TRBJ2-5; TRBD2 matches at 8 bases. CDR1 and CDR2 from the germline V gene are SGHKS and YYEKEE (reference sequence). This CDR3 region has 16 residues. Here the CDR3 DNA reads TGTGCCTGCAGCTCGGGGGGGACCAGGTTTCAAGAGACCCAGTACTTC. This codes for CACSSGGTRFQETQYF.

This clonotype was seen a single time. The germline gene is not matched at one end of the junction; a read error may be the cause. The rearrangement links TRBV29-1 to TRBJ2-1; perhaps TRBD2 as D (5 bases). Germline V gene lookup returns CDR1 SQVTM and CDR2 ANQGSEA. The CDR3 is 14 amino acids. The CDR3: CSVAREITHNEQFF. The CDR3 DNA reads as TGTAGCGTTGCAAGGGAAATCACTCACAATGAGCAGTTCTTC.

This chain uses TRBV29-1 with TRBJ2-1, with D maybe TRBD1 (6 bases). Germline-derived CDR1 and CDR2 are SQVTM and ANQGSEA. The CDR3 totals 16 residues. The CDR3 reads CNANEATQGSMGEQFF. The CDR3, as DNA: TGCAACGCTAACGAGGCCACACAGGGTAGCATGGGTGAACAGTTCTTC.

This chain links TRBV11-1 with TRBJ2-7; D uncertain. This CDR3 has 14 residues. With 4 bases removed from V and 2 bases from J, the gap between germline ends came to 12 bases. The germline gives CDR1 SGHAT, CDR2 FQDESV (reference sequence). The DNA of the CDR3 is TGTGCCAGCAGCTCTCCTGACGGCGCCTACGAGCAGTACTTC. Translating gives CASSSPDGAYEQYF.

This clonotype was seen only a few times. CDR3 DNA sequence: TGTGCCACCAGTGATTTGGGCAGGGGAACAGATACGCAGTATTTT. Encoded protein: CATSDLGRGTDTQYF. The rearrangement joins TRBV24-1 to TRBJ2-3, with TRBD1 as a possible D gene (6 bases). The CDR3 totals 15 residues. The V end was cut by 0 bases, the J end by 3 bases, with 9 bases between. Germline assignment: CDR1 KGHDR and CDR2 SFDVKD.

As to this clonotype: A read error may account for a junction end that differs from germline. The chain recombines TRBV5-4 with TRBJ2-7; 7 nucleotides align to TRBD2. Germline V gives CDR1 SGHNT, CDR2 YYREEE (reference sequence). The CDR3 runs 16 residues. CDR3 in DNA: TGTGTCAGCAGCGTCCACCCTATCGGGACTACTACCGAGCAGTACTTC. Translation gives CVSSVHPIGTTTEQYF. The full variable domain, in which reference TRBV5-4 and TRBJ2-7 provide the parts outside the CDR3, is ETGVTQSPTHLIKTRGQQVTLRCSSQSGHNTVSWYQQALGQGPQFIFQYYREEENGRGNFPPRFSGLQFPNYSSELNVNALELDDSALYLCVSSVHPIGTTTEQYFGPGTRLTVT.

A word on this clonotype: A much more abundant neighbour one base away suggests this may be a read error. The rearrangement joins TRBV30 to TRBJ2-5; D uncertain. Looked up from germline, CDR1 is GTSNPN and CDR2 is SVGIG (reference sequence). CDR3 length equals 10 residues. The germline V and J ends were trimmed by 2 bases and 4 bases, with 2 bases remaining between them. The CDR3 DNA sequence: TGTGCCTGGAGTCGAGAGACCCAGTACTTC. It encodes CAWSRETQYF. Using reference TRBV30 and TRBJ2-5 for the parts outside the CDR3, the full variable domain is SQTIHQWPATLVQPVGSPLSLECTVEGTSNPNLYWYRQAAGRGLQLLFYSVGIGQISSEVPQNLSASRPQDRQFILSSKKLLLSDSGFYLCAWSRETQYFGPGTRLLVL.

This clonotype was picked up many times. The chain is built from TRBV4-1 and TRBJ1-3, with D unresolved. Trimming removed 3 bases at V and 2 bases at J, with 11 bases between. This CDR3 is built from 15 residues. The V gene's germline CDR1 is MGHRA and CDR2 YSYEKL. The CDR3 DNA sequence: TGCGCCAGCAGCCAGAGCGCGACGGCTGGAAACACCATATATTTT. Encoded protein: CASSQSATAGNTIYF.

Turning to this clonotype: Its ends do not fully match the called genes, so a read error is possible. The chain joins TRBV6-2 or TRBV6-3 to TRBJ2-6; D assignment may be TRBD1 or TRBD2 (5 bases each). This CDR3 is built from 16 residues. CDR1 MNHEY and CDR2 SVGEGT come from the germline V gene. CDR3 loop: CASRTGTFSGANVMTF. The DNA of the CDR3 is TGTGCCAGCAGAACCGGGACCTTCTCTGGGGCCAACGTCATGACTTTC.

This clonotype was observed many times. A read error may be the cause here, since a much bigger clone is one base away. The rearrangement links TRBV4-2 to TRBJ1-1, with D tentatively TRBD1 (5 bases). Germline V lookup: CDR1 LGHNA, CDR2 YNFKEQ. This CDR3 is built from 12 residues. DNA of the CDR3: TGTGCCAGCGGCCAAGAAGAGGGGGAAGCTTTCTTT. It encodes CASGQEEGEAFF.

This clonotype has ten or more counts. This chain joins TRBV4-3 and TRBJ2-7; 7 bases line up with TRBD2. The CDR3 totals 14 residues. Germline lookup yields CDR1 LGHNA and CDR2 YSLEER. The ends lost 0 bases at V and 3 bases at J; junction bases unmatched: 2. This chain's CDR3 is CASSQDGGGYEQYF. Here the CDR3 DNA reads TGCGCCAGCAGCCAAGATGGGGGGGGCTACGAGCAGTACTTC.

Points on this clonotype: One junction end disagrees with the germline gene, perhaps due to a read error. The CDR3 bases are TGTGCCAGCAGTACCACGATAATAGCGGGGGACAATAAGCAGTTCTTC. Amino acids: CASSTTIIAGDNKQFF. The chain employs TRBV6-2 or TRBV6-3 and TRBJ2-1; TRBD2 matches at 9 bases. Germline loops: CDR1 MNHEY, CDR2 SVGEGT. The CDR3 covers 16 residues.

Concerning this clonotype itself: Since the CDR3 does not end with the conserved phenylalanine or tryptophan, this likely comes from a read error. The chain carries TRBV4-2 and TRBJ1-1, with D hard to call. The germline V gene encodes CDR1 LGHNA and CDR2 YNFKEQ. The V gene lost 0 bases and the J gene lost 5 bases, with 7 bases spanning the gap. This CDR3 is 13 amino acids long. The CDR3 DNA reads as TGTGCCAGCAGCCAAGATTTCGGGACTGAAGCTTTCATT. Amino acids: CASSQDFGTEAFI.